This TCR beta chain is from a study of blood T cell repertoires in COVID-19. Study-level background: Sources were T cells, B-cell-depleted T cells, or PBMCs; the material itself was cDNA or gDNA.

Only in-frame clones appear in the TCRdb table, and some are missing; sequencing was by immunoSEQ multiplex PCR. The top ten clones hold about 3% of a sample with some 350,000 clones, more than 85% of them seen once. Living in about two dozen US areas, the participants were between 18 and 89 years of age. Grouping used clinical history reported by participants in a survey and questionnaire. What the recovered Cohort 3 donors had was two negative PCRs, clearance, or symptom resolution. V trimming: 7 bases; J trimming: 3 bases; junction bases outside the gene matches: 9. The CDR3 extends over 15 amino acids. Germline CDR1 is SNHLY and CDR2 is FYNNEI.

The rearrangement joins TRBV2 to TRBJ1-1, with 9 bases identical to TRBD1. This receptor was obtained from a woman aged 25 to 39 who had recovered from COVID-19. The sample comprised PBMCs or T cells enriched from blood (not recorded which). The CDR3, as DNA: TGTGCCAGCAACATCTTCGGGACAGGGCACACTGAAGCTTTCTTT. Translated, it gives CASNIFGTGHTEAFF.